The present T cell receptor (beta chain) was sequenced within a study of neoadjuvant nivolumab and ipilimumab in lung cancer. General study points: Pathologic regression was not significantly tied to TCR clonality. Blood richness before therapy tracked richness in tumors resected after neoadjuvant therapy. TCR sequencing covered a small number of samples. Only two of four nivolumab-treated tumors gained richness and clonality by surgery.

Details on this clone: No antigen is known for it.

TCRdb keeps only in-frame clones here, not all; method: immunoSEQ multiplex PCR. This sample has under 9,000 clones, with over 80% found just once. The origin of this receptor is an adult with non-small cell lung cancer. This material consisted of tumor tissue, taken after neoadjuvant nivolumab, alone or with ipilimumab, at or shortly before surgery.

In DNA, the CDR3 is TGTGCCAGCGCCTCCGACATTTACGAGCAGTACTTC. Translated: CASASDIYEQYF. The chain joins TRBV27 to TRBJ2-7; D is unclear. The CDR3 is made up of 12 amino acids. V was trimmed by 8 bases and J by 4 bases, leaving 12 bases between them. From germline, CDR1 is MNHEY and CDR2 SMNVEV (reference sequence).